Detailed here is one T cell receptor beta chain. The authors ran a second PCR of about 7 to 11 cycles using a sample-barcoded 5' primer and a J-beta primer mix. TCRdb reprocessed the 5' RACE reads with MiXCR, giving one entry per CDR3 protein. This table has 630,000 or so distinct CDR3 sequences, about 30% appearing once. This entry belongs to a study of blood T cells in healthy people across ages. Total RNA was isolated from each sample in quantities of at least 5.5 micrograms. Germline CDR1 and CDR2: MDHEN and SYDVKM. After removal of 10 bases from V and 0 bases from J, the junction contained 9 bases not matched to a gene. CDR3 size: 18 residues.

V is TRBV28 and J is TRBJ2-4; 16 bases fit TRBD2. Sequenced input: blood. This receptor was identified in an elderly woman in good health. The CDR3, as DNA: TGTGCCACTACGGGACTAGCGGGGGGGCCGTCAGCCAAAAACATTCAGTACTTC. It translates to CATTGLAGGPSAKNIQYF.